Described below is a single TCR beta chain sequence and its context. Its antigen remains unknown. A multiplex PCR was run with 60 Vbeta primers and 13 Jbeta primers. Only in-frame clones appear in the TCRdb table, and some are missing; sequencing was by immunoSEQ multiplex PCR. In the table there are 110,000 to 150,000 clones, 73% of which are singletons. After removal of 4 bases from V and 4 bases from J, the junction contained 6 bases not matched to a gene. CDR1 SGHRS and CDR2 YFSETQ come from the germline V gene. The CDR3 is 14 amino acids. This entry belongs to a study of cytomegalovirus exposure and HLA in healthy donors. Whole-study results and caveats: Likely technical artifact: a cluster of highly shared sequence variants. By HLA locus, TCR association rates varied in a later analysis, with DRB1 showing the most and HLA-C the fewest.

The V and J genes are TRBV5-1 and TRBJ2-5; 8 bases are shared with TRBD2. Sequenced material: PBMCs. The clonotype comes from a woman aged 40 to 55 in good health and CMV-seronegative. The CDR3 sequence is CASSDGGAGETQYF. The CDR3 nucleotides are TGCGCCAGCAGCGACGGGGGGGCCGGAGAGACCCAGTACTTC.